One sample yielded the 13 T cell receptor beta chains listed below, sequenced in a study of blood T cell repertoires in COVID-19. The table came from immunoSEQ multiplex PCR; TCRdb's copy has only in-frame clones and leaves some out. The sample includes 70,000 to 95,000 clones, 75% to 95% of them seen just once. The sample consisted of peripheral blood. The receptors here all came from a woman aged 45-59 years in a cohort sampled during active COVID-19.

This rearrangement joins TRBV13 to TRBJ2-6; possibly TRBD1 for D (6 bases). This CDR3 region has 17 residues. The germline V gene encodes CDR1 PRHDT and CDR2 FYEKMQ (reference sequence). The V end was cut by 6 bases, the J end by 2 bases, with 17 bases between. CDR3 bases: TGTGCCAGCAGTAGTAACAGGGTAAATACTGGGGCCAACGTCCTGACTTTC. Translation gives CASSSNRVNTGANVLTF.

This chain connects TRBV30 to TRBJ1-5; 8 bases are shared with TRBD1. Germline V gene sequence: CDR1 GTSNPN, CDR2 SVGIG (reference sequence). V was clipped by 1 base and J by 6 bases; unmatched bases: 5. The CDR3 is 14 amino acids. CDR3 residues: CAWSGTGFGQPQHF. In DNA, the CDR3 is TGTGCCTGGAGTGGGACAGGGTTTGGTCAGCCCCAGCATTTT.

The chain employs TRBV27 and TRBJ1-6; D is perhaps TRBD1 (6 bases). Trimming shortened V by 7 bases and J by 5 bases, and 9 bases separated the two germline ends. The CDR3 is 13 residues long. Germline CDR1 and CDR2: MNHEY and SMNVEV (reference sequence). CDR3 region: CASMRDNNSPLHF. In DNA form, the CDR3 reads TGTGCCAGCATGAGGGACAATAATTCACCCCTCCACTTT.

This chain uses TRBV7-9 with TRBJ1-2; D possibly corresponds to TRBD1 (6 bases). Trimming pared 3 bases from V and 4 bases from J, leaving 9 bases between. Germline CDR1 and CDR2: SEHNR and FQNEAQ (reference sequence). The CDR3 sequence is 13 residues long. This chain's CDR3 is CASSLDRLYGYTF. Here the CDR3 DNA reads TGTGCCAGCAGCTTGGACAGACTCTATGGCTACACCTTC.

The chain recombines TRBV6-1 with TRBJ1-5; 7 bases agree with TRBD1. Trimming cost V 3 bases and J 4 bases; bases outside gene matches: 6. Germline CDR1 reads MNHNS; CDR2 reads SASEGT. The CDR3 is made up of 15 amino acids. CDR3 coding DNA: TGTGCCAGCAGTGAGACAGGGAGACGAAATCAGCCCCAGCATTTT. It yields the protein CASSETGRRNQPQHF.

This chain connects TRBV3-1 (or the pseudogene TRBV3-2) to TRBJ1-6; no firm D call. V was cut by 1 base and J by 8 bases, with 9 bases left in between. The CDR3 runs to 14 residues. Germline V gene lookup returns CDR1 LGHDT and CDR2 YNNKEL (reference sequence). CDR3 nucleotides: TGTGCCAGCAGCCAAGGGAATCTAGATTCACCCCTCCACTTT. Its protein is CASSQGNLDSPLHF.

This clone was detected only once. The chain carries TRBV30 and TRBJ2-3; D unresolved. V was pared by 1 base and J by 1 base, with 15 bases between. Germline assignment: CDR1 GTSNPN and CDR2 SVGIG (reference sequence). There are 16 residues in the CDR3. The CDR3 spells CAWSETIWPGTDTQYF. The CDR3, as DNA: TGTGCCTGGAGTGAAACTATCTGGCCAGGCACAGATACGCAGTATTTT.

The V call is TRBV10-3, the J call TRBJ1-1; 11 bases line up with TRBD1. CDR3 length: 16 residues. Germline V lookup: CDR1 ENHRY, CDR2 SYGVKD. Unmatched junction bases numbered 10, after V lost 6 bases and J lost 4 bases. The CDR3 is CAISVNPGTGGTEAFF. In DNA form, the CDR3 reads TGTGCCATCAGCGTTAACCCCGGGACAGGGGGCACTGAAGCTTTCTTT.

V is TRBV9 and J is TRBJ2-1; 10 positions match TRBD2. With V trimmed by 1 base and J by 9 bases, 4 bases remained unmatched. The CDR3 runs 14 residues. CDR1 and CDR2 from the germline V gene are SGDLS and YYNGEE. In DNA form, the CDR3 reads TGTGCCAGCAGCGTACTAGCGGGAGATGTTGAGCAGTTCTTC. This sequence encodes CASSVLAGDVEQFF.

J is TRBJ2-7 and V is TRBV5-5; 8 nucleotides line up with TRBD1. Germline V gene lookup returns CDR1 SGHKS and CDR2 YYEKEE (reference sequence). The CDR3 has 15 amino acids. Unmatched junction bases numbered 9, after V lost 4 bases and J lost 3 bases. CDR3 in amino acids: CASSTGQAAFYEQYF. The CDR3 region has the DNA TGTGCCAGCAGCACGGGACAGGCGGCCTTCTACGAGCAGTACTTC. The whole variable domain, remainder taken from reference TRBV5-5 and TRBJ2-7, is DAGVTQSPTHLIKTRGQQVTLRCSPISGHKSVSWYQQVLGQGPQFIFQYYEKEERGRGNFPDRFSARQFPNYSSELNVNALLLGDSALYLCASSTGQAAFYEQYFGPGTRLTVT.

This chain links TRBV7-9 with TRBJ1-2; 8 bases are shared with TRBD1. Losses at the gene ends were 5 bases for V and 8 bases for J; bases not matched to a gene: 7. Germline CDR1 SEHNR, CDR2 FQNEAQ (reference sequence). The CDR3 extends over 13 amino acids. CDR3 nucleotides: TGTGCCAGCAGCAGTACAGGGGGAGCGGGCTACACCTTC. Translation: CASSSTGGAGYTF.

This clone was detected only once. The rearrangement joins TRBV20-1 to TRBJ2-5, with D perhaps matching TRBD2 (6 bases). The CDR3 covers 14 residues. The V and J ends lost 3 bases and 9 bases respectively, with 20 bases between them. Per the germline V gene, CDR1 is DFQATT and CDR2 is SNEGSKA (reference sequence). The CDR3 loop is CSASGSSGSWAQYF. DNA for the CDR3: TGCAGTGCTAGTGGTAGTAGCGGTTCTTGGGCCCAGTACTTC.

The chain uses TRBV19 and TRBJ2-7; the D gene is possibly TRBD1 (5 bases). Deletions cut 5 bases from V and 5 bases from J, with 22 bases between. The germline CDR1 and CDR2 sequences are LNHDA and SQIVND (reference sequence). CDR3 length: 16 amino acids. For the CDR3, the DNA is TGTGCCAGTAGTTCGAGACAGTCTGGCCTCTTGAACGAGCAGTACTTC. It translates to CASSSRQSGLLNEQYF.